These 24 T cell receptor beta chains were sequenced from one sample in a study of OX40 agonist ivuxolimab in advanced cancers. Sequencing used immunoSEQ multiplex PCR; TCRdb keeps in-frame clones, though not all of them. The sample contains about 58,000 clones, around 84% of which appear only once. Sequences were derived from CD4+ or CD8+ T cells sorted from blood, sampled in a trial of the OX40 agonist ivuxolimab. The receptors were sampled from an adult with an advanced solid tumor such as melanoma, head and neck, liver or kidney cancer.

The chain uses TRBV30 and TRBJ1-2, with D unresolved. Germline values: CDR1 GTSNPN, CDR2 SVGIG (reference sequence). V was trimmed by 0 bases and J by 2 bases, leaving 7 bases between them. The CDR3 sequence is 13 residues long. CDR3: CAWSVAQNYGYTF. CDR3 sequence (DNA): TGTGCCTGGAGTGTAGCGCAAAACTATGGCTACACCTTC.

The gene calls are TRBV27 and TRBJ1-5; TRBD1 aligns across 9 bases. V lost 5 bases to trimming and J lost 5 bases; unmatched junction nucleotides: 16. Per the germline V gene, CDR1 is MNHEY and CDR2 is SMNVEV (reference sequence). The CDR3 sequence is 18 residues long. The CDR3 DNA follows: TGTGCCAGCAGTAAGTCCCGGGACAGGGTTAGTAAGGATCAGCCCCAGCATTTT. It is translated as CASSKSRDRVSKDQPQHF.

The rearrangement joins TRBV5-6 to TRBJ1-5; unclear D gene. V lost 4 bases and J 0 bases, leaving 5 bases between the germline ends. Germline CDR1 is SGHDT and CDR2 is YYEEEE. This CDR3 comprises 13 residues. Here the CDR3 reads CASSPGSNQPQHF. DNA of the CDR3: TGTGCCAGCAGCCCAGGTAGCAATCAGCCCCAGCATTTT.

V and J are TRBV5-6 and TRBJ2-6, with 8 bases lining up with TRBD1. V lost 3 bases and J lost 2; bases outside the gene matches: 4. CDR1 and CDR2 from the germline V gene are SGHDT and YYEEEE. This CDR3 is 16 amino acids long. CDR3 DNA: TGTGCCAGCAGCTCACGGACAGGGACTGGGGCCAACGTCCTGACTTTC. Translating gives CASSSRTGTGANVLTF. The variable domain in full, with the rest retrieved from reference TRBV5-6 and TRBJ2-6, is DAGVTQSPTHLIKTRGQQVTLRCSPKSGHDTVSWYQQALGQGPQFIFQYYEEEERQRGNFPDRFSGHQFPNYSSELNVNALLLGDSALYLCASSSRTGTGANVLTFGAGSRLTVL.

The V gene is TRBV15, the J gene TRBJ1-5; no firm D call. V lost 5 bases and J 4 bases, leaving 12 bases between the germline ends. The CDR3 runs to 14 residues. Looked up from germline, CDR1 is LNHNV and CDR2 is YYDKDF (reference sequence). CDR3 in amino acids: CATSLDIGNQPQHF. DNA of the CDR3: TGTGCCACCAGCTTAGACATAGGGAATCAGCCCCAGCATTTT.

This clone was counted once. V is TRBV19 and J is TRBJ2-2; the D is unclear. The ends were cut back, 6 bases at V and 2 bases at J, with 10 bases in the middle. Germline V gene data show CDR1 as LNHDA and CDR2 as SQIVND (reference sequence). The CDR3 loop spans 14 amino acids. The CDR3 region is CASRSTPNTGELFF. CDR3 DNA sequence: TGTGCCAGTAGGTCGACACCAAACACCGGGGAGCTGTTTTTT.

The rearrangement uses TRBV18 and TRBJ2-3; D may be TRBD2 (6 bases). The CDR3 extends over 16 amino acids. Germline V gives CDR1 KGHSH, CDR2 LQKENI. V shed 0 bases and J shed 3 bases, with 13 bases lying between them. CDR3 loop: CASSPPRRGGTDTQYF. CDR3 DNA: TGTGCCAGCTCACCACCGAGGAGGGGCGGTACAGATACGCAGTATTTT.

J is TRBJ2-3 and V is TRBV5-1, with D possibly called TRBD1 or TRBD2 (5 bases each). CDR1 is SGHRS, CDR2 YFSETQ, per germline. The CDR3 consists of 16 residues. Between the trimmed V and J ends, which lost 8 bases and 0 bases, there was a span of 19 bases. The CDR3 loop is CASTPGTGVSTDTQYF. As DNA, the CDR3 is TGCGCCAGTACCCCAGGGACGGGCGTAAGCACAGATACGCAGTATTTT.

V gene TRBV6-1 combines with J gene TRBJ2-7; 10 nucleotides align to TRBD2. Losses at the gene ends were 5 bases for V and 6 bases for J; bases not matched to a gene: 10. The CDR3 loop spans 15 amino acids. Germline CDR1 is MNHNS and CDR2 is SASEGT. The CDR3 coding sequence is TGTGCCAGCAGTTCGCAAAGCGGGGGGGAACTCGAGCAGTACTTC. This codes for CASSSQSGGELEQYF.

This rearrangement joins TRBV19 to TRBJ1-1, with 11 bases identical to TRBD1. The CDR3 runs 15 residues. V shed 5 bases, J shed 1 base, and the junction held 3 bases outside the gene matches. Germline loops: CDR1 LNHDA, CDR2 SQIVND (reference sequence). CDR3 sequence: CASSAGTGGNTEAFF. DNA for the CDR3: TGTGCCAGTAGTGCTGGGACAGGGGGGAACACTGAAGCTTTCTTT.

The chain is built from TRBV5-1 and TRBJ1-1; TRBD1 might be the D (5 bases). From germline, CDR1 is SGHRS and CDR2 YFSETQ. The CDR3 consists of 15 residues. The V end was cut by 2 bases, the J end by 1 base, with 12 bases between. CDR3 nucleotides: TGCGCCAGCAGCTTTGAGGGGTGGGGGAACACTGAAGCTTTCTTT. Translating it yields CASSFEGWGNTEAFF.

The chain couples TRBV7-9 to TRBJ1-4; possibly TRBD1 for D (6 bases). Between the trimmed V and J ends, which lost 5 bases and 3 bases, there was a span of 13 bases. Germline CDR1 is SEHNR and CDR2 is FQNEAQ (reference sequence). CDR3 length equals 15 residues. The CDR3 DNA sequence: TGTGCCAGCAGCAGCACACAGGGATCTAATGAAAAACTGTTTTTT. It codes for CASSSTQGSNEKLFF.

The DNA for the CDR3 is TGTGCCAGCAGTGAAAGACGGAACTATGGCTACACCTTC. Translated: CASSERRNYGYTF. This chain connects TRBV6-1 to TRBJ1-2; D is undetermined. V lost 2 bases to trimming and J lost 2 bases, with 6 bases between them. CDR1 is MNHNS and CDR2 is SASEGT in the germline V gene. CDR3 length equals 13 residues.

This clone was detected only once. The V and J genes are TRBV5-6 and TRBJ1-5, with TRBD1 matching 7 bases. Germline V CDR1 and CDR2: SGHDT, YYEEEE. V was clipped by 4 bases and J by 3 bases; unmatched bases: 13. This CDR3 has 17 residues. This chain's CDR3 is CASSLNRGPRANQPQHF. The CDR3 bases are TGTGCCAGCAGCCTTAACAGGGGCCCAAGGGCCAATCAGCCCCAGCATTTT.

The CDR3 coding sequence is TGCGCCAGCAGCTTGAACGCCCGAGGTGGGGCAGGGGGAAAGAGGGAGCTGTTTTTT. Its protein product is CASSLNARGGAGGKRELFF. The chain recombines TRBV5-1 with TRBJ2-2; 7 bases fit TRBD1. CDR3 size: 19 residues. From germline, CDR1 is SGHRS and CDR2 YFSETQ. V gave up 1 base and J gave up 9 bases; unmatched junction bases: 21.

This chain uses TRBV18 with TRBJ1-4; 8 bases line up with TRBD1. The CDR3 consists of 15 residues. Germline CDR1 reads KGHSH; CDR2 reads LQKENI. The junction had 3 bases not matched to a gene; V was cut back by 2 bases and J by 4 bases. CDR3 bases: TGTGCCAGCTCACCAGGACAGGGTCTTAATGAAAAACTGTTTTTT. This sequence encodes CASSPGQGLNEKLFF.

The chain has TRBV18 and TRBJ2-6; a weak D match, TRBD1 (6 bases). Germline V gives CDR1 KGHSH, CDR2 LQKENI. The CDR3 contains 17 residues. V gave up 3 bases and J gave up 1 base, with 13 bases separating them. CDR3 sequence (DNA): TGTGCCAGCTCACCCCCGGGACACTTGTCTGGGGCCAACGTCCTGACTTTC. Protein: CASSPPGHLSGANVLTF.

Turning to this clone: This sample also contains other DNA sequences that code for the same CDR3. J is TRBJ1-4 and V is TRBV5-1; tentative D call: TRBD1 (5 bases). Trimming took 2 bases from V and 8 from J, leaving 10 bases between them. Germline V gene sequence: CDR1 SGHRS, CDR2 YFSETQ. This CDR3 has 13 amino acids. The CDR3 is CASSLPGGEKLFF. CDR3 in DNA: TGCGCCAGCAGCTTACCGGGGGGAGAAAAACTGTTTTTT.

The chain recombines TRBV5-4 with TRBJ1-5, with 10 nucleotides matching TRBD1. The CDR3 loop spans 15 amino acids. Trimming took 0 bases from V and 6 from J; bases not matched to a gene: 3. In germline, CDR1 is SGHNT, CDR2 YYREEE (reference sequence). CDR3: CASSLGDRGVQPQHF. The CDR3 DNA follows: TGTGCCAGCAGCTTGGGGGACAGGGGCGTTCAGCCCCAGCATTTT.

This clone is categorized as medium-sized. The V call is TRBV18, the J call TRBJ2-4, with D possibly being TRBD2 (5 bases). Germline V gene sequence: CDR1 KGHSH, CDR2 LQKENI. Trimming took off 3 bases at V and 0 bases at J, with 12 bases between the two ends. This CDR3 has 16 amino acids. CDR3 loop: CASSPGEGVAKNIQYF. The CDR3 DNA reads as TGTGCCAGCTCACCTGGAGAGGGTGTAGCCAAAAACATTCAGTACTTC.

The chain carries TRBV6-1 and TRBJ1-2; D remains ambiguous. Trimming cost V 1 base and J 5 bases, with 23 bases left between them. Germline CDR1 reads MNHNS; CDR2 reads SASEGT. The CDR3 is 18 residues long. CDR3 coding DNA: TGTGCCAGCAGTGAAGAGAGGCAGGTTTATACTGCTCTATATGGCTACACCTTC. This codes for CASSEERQVYTALYGYTF.

DNA for the CDR3: TGCGCCAGCTCTCTACAGGGGCTCAGTGAAGCTTTCTTT. Its translation: CASSLQGLSEAFF. The V call is TRBV5-1, the J call TRBJ1-1; 7 positions agree with TRBD1. The germline gives CDR1 SGHRS, CDR2 YFSETQ. Losses at the gene ends were 7 bases for V and 7 bases for J; bases not matched to a gene: 10. This CDR3 contains 13 residues. Based on the CDR3 plus reference TRBV5-1 and TRBJ1-1, the full variable domain is KAGVTQTPRYLIKTRGQQVTLSCSPISGHRSVSWYQQTPGQGLQFLFEYFSETQRNKGNFPGRFSGRQFSNSRSEMNVSTLELGDSALYLCASSLQGLSEAFFGQGTRLTVV.

The CDR3 region has the DNA TGTGCCAGTAGTATACGGGGGGAGAACACTGAAGCTTTCTTT. As protein: CASSIRGENTEAFF. The V gene is TRBV19, the J gene TRBJ1-1; D might be TRBD1 (5 bases). The CDR3 has 14 amino acids. Germline CDR1 is LNHDA and CDR2 is SQIVND (reference sequence). V was pared by 2 bases and J by 1 base, with 8 bases between.

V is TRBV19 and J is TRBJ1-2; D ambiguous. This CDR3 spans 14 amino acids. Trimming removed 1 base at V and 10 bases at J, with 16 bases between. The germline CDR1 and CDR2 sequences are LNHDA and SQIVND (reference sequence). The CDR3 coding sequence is TGTGCCAGTAGTATAGGGGGAGGACGACGGACCTACACCTTC. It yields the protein CASSIGGGRRTYTF.